These 15 T cell receptor beta chains share one sample of origin, sequenced in a study of cytomegalovirus exposure and HLA in healthy donors. Sequencing used immunoSEQ multiplex PCR; TCRdb keeps in-frame clones, though not all of them. The table lists about 110,000 clones, around nine tenths of them singletons. Specimen: PBMCs. Source of these receptors: a woman aged 18 to 35 in good health and CMV-seronegative.

The V call is TRBV29-1, the J call TRBJ1-1; D ambiguous. V was trimmed by 1 base and J by 3 bases, leaving 15 bases between them. The CDR3 spans 15 residues. CDR1 is SQVTM, CDR2 ANQGSEA, per germline. CDR3 sequence reads: CSVEGGRTGDTEAFF. CDR3 nucleotide sequence: TGCAGCGTTGAAGGTGGTAGAACTGGTGACACTGAAGCTTTCTTT.

The genes are TRBV5-1 and TRBJ2-5; TRBD1 is a possible D gene (5 bases). Germline V lookup: CDR1 SGHRS, CDR2 YFSETQ. The CDR3 length is 14 residues. Trimming left V 6 bases short and J 5 bases short, with 17 bases between. CDR3 in DNA: TGCGCCAGCACCACCCCTTCGGCAGGGGAGACCCAGTACTTC. This codes for CASTTPSAGETQYF.

J is TRBJ1-5 and V is TRBV9; 7 bases line up with TRBD1. J gave up 4 bases and V 3 bases, and 4 bases lay outside the gene matches. CDR1 and CDR2 from the germline V gene are SGDLS and YYNGEE. The CDR3 contains 14 residues. CDR3 DNA sequence: TGTGCCAGCAGCGCGACAGGGAGGAATCAGCCCCAGCATTTT. Its protein is CASSATGRNQPQHF.

The V call is TRBV7-9, the J call TRBJ1-2; D gene ambiguous. V was shortened by 5 bases and J by 4 bases, with 5 bases between the two germline ends. The CDR3 has 11 residues. The germline V gene encodes CDR1 SEHNR and CDR2 FQNEAQ (reference sequence). DNA for the CDR3: TGTGCCAGCAGCATCTCCTATGGCTACACCTTC. This codes for CASSISYGYTF.

The chain employs TRBV5-1 and TRBJ1-2; 7 nucleotides match TRBD1. With V trimmed by 0 bases and J by 8 bases, 7 bases remained unmatched. The germline V gene has CDR1 SGHRS and CDR2 YFSETQ. The CDR3 runs 14 residues. The CDR3 coding sequence is TGCGCCAGCAGCTTGGATCGGCAGGGGGACGGCTACACCTTC. Residues: CASSLDRQGDGYTF.

This chain connects TRBV7-8 to TRBJ2-7; the D is unclear. Trimming left V 0 bases short and J 2 bases short, with 5 bases between. Per germline, CDR1 SGHVS and CDR2 FQNEAQ. CDR3 length: 13 amino acids. CDR3 in DNA: TGTGCCAGCAGCTTAGCTGGCCCCTACGAGCAGTACTTC. Protein sequence: CASSLAGPYEQYF.

V is TRBV9 and J is TRBJ1-4; 9 positions agree with TRBD1. Germline CDR1 reads SGDLS; CDR2 reads YYNGEE. The CDR3 has 14 residues. Trimming took 3 bases from V and 4 from J; bases not matched to a gene: 1. The CDR3 loop reads CASSADRGNEKLFF. The DNA of the CDR3 is TGTGCCAGCAGCGCGGACAGGGGTAATGAAAAACTGTTTTTT.

J is TRBJ1-1 and V is TRBV28; 7 positions match TRBD1. The germline CDR1 and CDR2 sequences are MDHEN and SYDVKM. This CDR3 comprises 14 residues. Trimming at V came to 2 bases and at J to 8 bases, leaving 8 bases not matched to a gene. CDR3 amino acids: CASSLTGVGSEAFF. CDR3 in DNA: TGTGCCAGCAGTTTAACAGGGGTGGGCTCAGAAGCTTTCTTT.

This clone was observed a single time. The chain recombines TRBV13 with TRBJ2-1, with 9 positions matching TRBD2. The CDR3 loop spans 17 amino acids. V lost 5 bases to trimming and J lost 7 bases; unmatched junction nucleotides: 15. Looked up from germline, CDR1 is PRHDT and CDR2 is FYEKMQ (reference sequence). The CDR3 DNA follows: TGTGCCAGCAGCAGGGCGATGGTAGCGGGAGAATGGAATGAGCAGTTCTTC. The encoded protein is CASSRAMVAGEWNEQFF.

The V gene is TRBV5-4, the J gene TRBJ1-3; 9 bases match TRBD1. The CDR3 contains 16 residues. With 4 bases clipped from V and 4 bases from J, the junction kept 9 bases outside the gene matches. Germline loops: CDR1 SGHNT, CDR2 YYREEE (reference sequence). The CDR3 DNA is TGTGCCAGCAGCGACCTTTACAGGGGGCAAGGAAACACCATATATTTT. Amino acid sequence: CASSDLYRGQGNTIYF. The complete variable domain, with remaining parts taken from reference TRBV5-4 and TRBJ1-3, reads ETGVTQSPTHLIKTRGQQVTLRCSSQSGHNTVSWYQQALGQGPQFIFQYYREEENGRGNFPPRFSGLQFPNYSSELNVNALELDDSALYLCASSDLYRGQGNTIYFGEGSWLTVV.

The chain is built from TRBV15 and TRBJ2-7; no definite D call. The CDR3 spans 13 residues. Germline loops: CDR1 LNHNV, CDR2 YYDKDF (reference sequence). With 0 bases removed from V and 6 bases from J, the gap between germline ends came to 9 bases. CDR3 sequence (DNA): TGTGCCACCAGCAGAGACCCAACCAGCGAGCAGTACTTC. Translating gives CATSRDPTSEQYF.

The chain is built from TRBV27 and TRBJ2-4, with 13 bases identical to TRBD2. The J segment lost 7 bases and the V segment lost 5 bases, leaving 5 bases of the junction unmatched. Per germline, CDR1 MNHEY and CDR2 SMNVEV (reference sequence). The CDR3 has 15 amino acids. CDR3 sequence: CASSLGLAGLNIQYF. The CDR3 DNA follows: TGTGCCAGCAGTCTGGGACTAGCGGGGTTGAACATTCAGTACTTC.

The chain couples TRBV4-3 to TRBJ2-6; 8 bases line up with TRBD1. J lost 0 bases, V lost 9 bases, and 4 bases had no gene match. The CDR3 contains 15 residues. CDR1 and CDR2 from the germline V gene are LGHNA and YSLEER. The DNA of the CDR3 is TGCGCCAGTAACGACAGGGGCTCTGGGGCCAACGTCCTGACTTTC. It yields the protein CASNDRGSGANVLTF.

The V call is TRBV28, the J call TRBJ1-1; D ambiguous. Germline CDR1 reads MDHEN; CDR2 reads SYDVKM. The CDR3 contains 13 residues. The V and J ends lost 6 bases and 4 bases respectively, with 12 bases between them. The CDR3 sequence is CASRRRGATEAFF. The CDR3 DNA reads as TGTGCCAGCAGGCGCCGAGGAGCCACTGAAGCTTTCTTT.

The sample holds one count of this clone. The rearrangement links TRBV28 to TRBJ1-4, with 8 nucleotides matching TRBD1. CDR1 is MDHEN and CDR2 is SYDVKM in the germline V gene. J gave up 5 bases and V 7 bases, and 9 bases lay outside the gene matches. The CDR3 has 15 amino acids. Written as DNA, the CDR3 is TGTGCCAGCACCTCGGGACAGGCCTTCAATGAAAAACTGTTTTTT. Translated, it gives CASTSGQAFNEKLFF.